A selection of T cell receptor beta chains follows, all from one sample in a study of lymphopenia after photon versus proton radiotherapy. The assay was immunoSEQ multiplex PCR, and TCRdb's table has in-frame clones only and misses some. This sample has more than 20,000 clones, with more than 80% found just once. The sequenced sample was peripheral blood, obtained from a patient treated with photon-based radiotherapy. The source of these receptors is a man aged 30-40 years with gastric cancer. Both conserved end residues are part of each CDR3. D genes are given only for firm matches. Part of the rows lack a size; the others show once, few, many or a class for expanded clones.

>TRBJ1-2|TRBV28|TRBD1|.
CASSPDRNYGYTF
TGTGCCAGCAGCCCGGACAGGAACTATGGCTACACCTTC
>TRBJ2-2|TRBV5-1|.|.
CASSSSGTNTGELFF
TGCGCCAGCAGCTCATCAGGGACGAACACCGGGGAGCTGTTTTTT
>TRBJ2-6|TRBV19|.|.
CASSFPGANVLTF
TGTGCCAGTAGTTTCCCTGGGGCCAACGTCCTGACTTTC
>TRBJ2-7|TRBV7-5|.|.
CVRSKPADISGPSSYEQYF
TGTGTCAGAAGCAAACCCGCCGATATTAGCGGGCCTAGCTCCTACGAGCAGTACTTC
>TRBJ2-3|TRBV7-3|TRBD2|.
CASSLTFMASGAGTDTQYF
TGTGCCAGCAGCTTAACGTTTATGGCTAGCGGAGCCGGCACAGATACGCAGTATTTT
>TRBJ2-1|TRBV19|TRBD2|.
CASSPTSGLYNEQFF
TGTGCCAGTAGTCCCACTAGCGGATTATACAATGAGCAGTTCTTC
>TRBJ2-1|TRBV28|TRBD2|.
CASSLGTSAYNEQFF
TGTGCCAGCAGCCTGGGGACTAGCGCGTACAATGAGCAGTTCTTC
>TRBJ2-5|TRBV18|.|.
CASSPMGRETQYF
TGTGCCAGCTCACCAATGGGGAGAGAGACCCAGTACTTC
>TRBJ2-4|TRBV2|.|few
CASTQGRNIQYF
TGTGCCAGCACTCAGGGCCGGAACATTCAGTACTTC
>TRBJ2-7|TRBV2|.|.
CASTRLSYEQYF
TGTGCCAGCACGCGGCTATCTTACGAGCAGTACTTC
>TRBJ1-1|TRBV13|TRBD1|.
CASSFRQGGNTEAFF
TGTGCCAGCAGCTTCCGACAGGGGGGGAACACTGAAGCTTTCTTT
>TRBJ2-3|TRBV4-1|TRBD2|.
CASSRGTSGSTDTQYF
TGCGCCAGCAGCCGCGGGACTAGCGGAAGCACAGATACGCAGTATTTT
>TRBJ2-3|TRBV29-1|.|.
CSVVVSTDTQYF
TGCAGCGTGGTTGTAAGCACAGATACGCAGTATTTT
>TRBJ2-3|TRBV27|.|.
CASSLRYTDTQYF
TGTGCCAGCAGTTTACGGTACACAGATACGCAGTATTTT
>TRBJ1-4|TRBV28|TRBD1|.
CASSLGQGVEKLFF
TGTGCCAGCAGTTTAGGACAGGGAGTTGAAAAACTGTTTTTT
>TRBJ1-5|TRBV19|.|few
CASKEGVDQPQHF
TGTGCCAGTAAGGAGGGGGTTGATCAGCCCCAGCATTTT
>TRBJ1-1|TRBV9|.|.
CASSPHRKTPTEAFF
TGTGCCAGCAGCCCACACCGTAAGACGCCCACTGAAGCTTTCTTT
>TRBJ2-3|TRBV19|TRBD2|once
CASSIAFSGRPQDTQYF
TGTGCCAGTAGTATAGCCTTTAGCGGGAGACCCCAAGATACGCAGTATTTT
>TRBJ1-3|TRBV13|.|large
CASSIYSNSGNTIYF
TGTGCCAGCAGCATTTACAGCAACTCTGGAAACACCATATATTTT
>TRBJ2-2|TRBV11-3|.|once
CASSLWRRDTGELFF
TGTGCCAGCAGCTTATGGAGGAGGGACACCGGGGAGCTGTTTTTT
>TRBJ2-1|TRBV5-1|.|few
CASSLGYRGSYNEQFF
TGCGCCAGCAGCTTGGGGTATCGGGGCTCCTACAATGAGCAGTTCTTC
>TRBJ2-2|TRBV7-2|.|.
CASSLGPTNTGELFF
TGTGCCAGCAGCTTGGGACCTACGAACACCGGGGAGCTGTTTTTT
>TRBJ2-1|TRBV4-2|TRBD2|.
CASSQGISGRGNEQFF
TGTGCCAGCAGCCAAGGGATTAGCGGGAGGGGAAATGAGCAGTTCTTC
>TRBJ1-2|TRBV5-5|TRBD1|.
CASSLEPGQGAWGYTF
TGTGCCAGCAGCTTGGAACCGGGACAGGGGGCTTGGGGCTACACCTTC
>TRBJ1-5|TRBV2|.|.
CASSFQGQPQHF
TGTGCCAGCAGTTTCCAGGGCCAGCCCCAGCATTTT
>TRBJ1-5|TRBV10-2|.|.
CASSREVGQPQHF
TGCGCCAGCAGTCGTGAGGTCGGTCAGCCCCAGCATTTT
>TRBJ2-7|TRBV27|.|.
CASSSSTTPYEQYF
TGTGCCAGCAGCTCTTCTACTACACCTTACGAGCAGTACTTC
>TRBJ2-7|TRBV6-4|TRBD2|once
CASGLPGGITLGNYEQYF
TGTGCCAGCGGTCTTCCCGGGGGGATTACCCTGGGGAACTACGAGCAGTACTTC
>TRBJ2-3|TRBV2|.|.
CASNRERGRGDTQYF
TGTGCCAGCAATAGGGAAAGGGGGCGGGGTGATACGCAGTATTTT
>TRBJ2-2|TRBV19|TRBD2|.
CASSIGLALRGELFF
TGTGCCAGTAGTATCGGACTAGCCCTCAGAGGGGAGCTGTTTTTT
>TRBJ2-2|TRBV5-1|.|few
CASSFDTGELFF
TGCGCCAGCAGCTTTGACACCGGGGAGCTGTTTTTT
>TRBJ2-5|TRBV11-2|.|few
CASSFGSRGGETQYF
TGTGCCAGCAGCTTCGGATCGAGGGGCGGCGAGACCCAGTACTTC
>TRBJ1-4|TRBV27|TRBD1|.
CASSPGQGYNEKLFF
TGTGCCAGCAGTCCCGGACAGGGTTATAATGAAAAACTGTTTTTT
>TRBJ1-6|TRBV5-7|.|.
CASSTTHLVPPLHF
TGTGCCAGCAGCACCACCCATCTCGTCCCACCCCTCCACTTT
>TRBJ1-1|TRBV29-1|TRBD1|few
CSVHPHGDRGPMNTEAFF
TGCAGCGTTCACCCCCATGGGGACAGGGGGCCGATGAACACTGAAGCTTTCTTT
>TRBJ2-1|TRBV11-1|.|.
CASSLGAGRSYNEQFF
TGTGCCAGCAGCTTAGGGGCAGGGCGCTCCTACAATGAGCAGTTCTTC
>TRBJ1-5|TRBV6-5|TRBD1|.
CASRLRQGWQPQHF
TGTGCCAGCAGACTCAGACAGGGTTGGCAGCCCCAGCATTTT
>TRBJ1-3|TRBV20-1|.|.
CSAPIGNTIYF
TGCAGTGCTCCCATTGGAAACACCATATATTTT
>TRBJ1-2|TRBV5-1|.|.
CASSLESNGYTF
TGCGCCAGCAGCTTGGAAAGTAATGGCTACACCTTC
>TRBJ1-5|TRBV10-3|.|.
CAISGMGGNNQPQHF
TGTGCCATCAGTGGGATGGGGGGGAACAATCAGCCCCAGCATTTT
>TRBJ2-7|TRBV9|.|.
CASSPEGSKGVYF
TGTGCCAGCAGCCCAGAGGGCTCGAAAGGGGTGTACTTC
>TRBJ2-1|TRBV12-5|.|.
CASGFQGFNEQFF
TGTGCTAGTGGTTTTCAGGGGTTCAATGAGCAGTTCTTC